These 27 T cell receptor beta chains were sequenced from one sample in a study of cytomegalovirus exposure and HLA in healthy donors. It was with 60 Vbeta and 13 Jbeta primers that the PCR ran. The method was immunoSEQ multiplex PCR; TCRdb's version includes in-frame clones alone and lacks a portion of them. The sample has fewer than 75,000 clones, 75% to 85% seen once. Sequencing was done on a sample of PBMCs. These receptor sequences come from a man aged 25 to 45 in good health and CMV-seronegative.

This clone was counted a few times. This chain uses TRBV6-1 with TRBJ1-1, with D possibly matching TRBD1 (6 bases). V was pared by 6 bases and J by 4 bases, with 18 bases between. The CDR3 is made up of 15 amino acids. Germline V gene data show CDR1 as MNHNS and CDR2 as SASEGT. This CDR3 is CASRAPGGAGTEAFF. CDR3 coding DNA: TGTGCCAGCAGGGCTCCTGGGGGGGCGGGCACTGAAGCTTTCTTT.

The rearrangement joins TRBV7-9 to TRBJ1-4; 7 nucleotides match TRBD1. Looked up from germline, CDR1 is SEHNR and CDR2 is FQNEAQ (reference sequence). V dropped 7 bases and J dropped 6; count of bases not matched to a gene: 8. The CDR3 has 14 residues. The CDR3 loop is CASTQGVVDEKLFF. The DNA of the CDR3 is TGTGCCAGCACCCAGGGGGTCGTCGATGAAAAACTGTTTTTT.

The chain combines TRBV19 with TRBJ2-2, with 7 bases aligning to TRBD2. The junction had 8 bases not matched to a gene; V was cut back by 1 base and J by 6 bases. This CDR3 is built from 16 residues. Per germline, CDR1 LNHDA and CDR2 SQIVND (reference sequence). CDR3 DNA sequence: TGTGCCAGTAGTATAGGACTAGCCGGGAGCCCCGGGGAGCTGTTTTTT. It yields the protein CASSIGLAGSPGELFF. Drawing the rest from reference TRBV19 and TRBJ2-2, the complete variable domain is DGGITQSPKYLFRKEGQNVTLSCEQNLNHDAMYWYRQDPGQGLRLIYYSQIVNDFQKGDIAEGYSVSREKKESFPLTVTSAQKNPTAFYLCASSIGLAGSPGELFFGEGSRLTVL.

This chain connects TRBV10-3 to TRBJ1-6, with TRBD1 identical over 10 bases. Trimming cost V 8 bases and J 8 bases; bases outside gene matches: 3. The length of the CDR3 is 13 residues. Germline CDR1 ENHRY, CDR2 SYGVKD. CDR3 sequence reads: CAIRGQGDSPLHF. CDR3 DNA sequence: TGTGCCATCCGAGGACAGGGGGATTCACCCCTCCACTTT.

The V gene is TRBV6-5, the J gene TRBJ2-1; possible D gene TRBD2, 6 bases. The CDR3 has 12 amino acids. CDR1 MNHEY and CDR2 SVGAGI come from the germline V gene. Trimming shortened V by 6 bases and J by 9 bases, and 12 bases separated the two germline ends. The CDR3 sequence: CASRLAVGEQFF. The CDR3, as DNA: TGTGCCAGCAGACTAGCCGTTGGTGAGCAGTTCTTC.

The chain has TRBV11-3 and TRBJ1-1, with 8 bases fitting TRBD1. The CDR3 is made up of 14 amino acids. Germline-derived CDR1 and CDR2 are SGHNT and YENEEA. Losses at the gene ends were 5 bases for V and 4 bases for J; bases not matched to a gene: 6. CDR3 in amino acids: CASSPGTGPTEAFF. The CDR3 DNA reads as TGTGCCAGCAGCCCCGGGACAGGACCCACTGAAGCTTTCTTT.

J is TRBJ2-2 and V is TRBV25-1; no clear D gene. The CDR3 is 15 residues long. CDR1 is MGHDK, CDR2 SYGVNS, per germline. Trimming took 4 bases from V and 0 from J, leaving 9 bases between them. The chain's CDR3 is CASSVRQPNTGELFF. Here the CDR3 DNA reads TGTGCCAGCAGTGTTCGACAACCGAACACCGGGGAGCTGTTTTTT.

The chain is built from TRBV19 and TRBJ1-2, with 7 bases fitting TRBD1. This CDR3 is built from 12 residues. Germline V gene sequence: CDR1 LNHDA, CDR2 SQIVND (reference sequence). The trim removed 10 bases at V and 7 bases at J, leaving 9 bases unmatched. Here the CDR3 DNA reads TGTGCCACGGATGCAGGGGGATTTGGCTACACCTTC. This gives the protein CATDAGGFGYTF.

The CDR3 bases are TGTGCCAGCAGTGACAGGGACAGACGCTATGGCTACACCTTC. Residues: CASSDRDRRYGYTF. This chain joins TRBV2 and TRBJ1-2, with 7 bases matching TRBD1. The ends lost 3 bases at V and 4 bases at J; junction bases unmatched: 5. The V gene's germline CDR1 is SNHLY and CDR2 FYNNEI. The CDR3 is 14 amino acids.

This rearrangement joins TRBV6-1 to TRBJ2-1; the match to TRBD1 covers 7 bases. Germline loops: CDR1 MNHNS, CDR2 SASEGT. The length of the CDR3 is 16 residues. Trimming cost V 3 bases and J 3 bases; bases outside gene matches: 8. CDR3 in DNA: TGTGCCAGCAGTGATGGGCCAGGGGGTTTCTACAATGAGCAGTTCTTC. Its protein product is CASSDGPGGFYNEQFF.

The J gene is TRBJ2-4, the V gene TRBV9, with TRBD1 matching 8 bases. CDR3 length: 15 residues. The trim removed 0 bases at V and 9 bases at J, leaving 8 bases unmatched. Germline V gene sequence: CDR1 SGDLS, CDR2 YYNGEE. The CDR3 bases are TGTGCCAGCAGCGTAGGTGGACAGGGTAGAGTCATTCAGTACTTC. This encodes CASSVGGQGRVIQYF.

The chain uses TRBV5-6 and TRBJ2-5, with D possibly being TRBD2 (6 bases). CDR1 is SGHDT and CDR2 is YYEEEE in the germline V gene. The V end lost 4 bases, the J end lost 0 bases, and 13 bases lay between the germline ends. The CDR3 is 15 residues long. The CDR3: CASSTLRGDQETQYF. The CDR3 DNA sequence: TGTGCCAGCAGCACCCTGCGCGGGGACCAAGAGACCCAGTACTTC.

A single count supports this clone. The chain recombines TRBV6-6 with TRBJ2-1, with TRBD1 matching over 7 bases. The CDR3 is 14 amino acids. Per the germline V gene, CDR1 is MNHNY and CDR2 is SVGAGI (reference sequence). The J segment lost 5 bases and the V segment lost 5 bases, leaving 6 bases of the junction unmatched. CDR3 nucleotides: TGTGCCAGCAGTGGAAGGACAGGAAACAATGAGCAGTTCTTC. This gives the protein CASSGRTGNNEQFF.

The chain uses TRBV27 and TRBJ2-7; D call uncertain. Germline V gene sequence: CDR1 MNHEY, CDR2 SMNVEV (reference sequence). Trimming stripped 5 bases from V and 4 bases from J, with 15 bases between. The CDR3 consists of 14 residues. CDR3: CASSPTLPTYEQYF. CDR3 in DNA: TGTGCCAGCAGTCCCACCTTGCCCACTTACGAGCAGTACTTC.

This chain joins TRBV5-4 and TRBJ2-4; TRBD1 is a possible D gene (5 bases). CDR1 SGHNT and CDR2 YYREEE come from the germline V gene (reference sequence). This CDR3 has 14 residues. Trimming took off 1 base at V and 2 bases at J, with 7 bases between the two ends. In DNA form, the CDR3 reads TGTGCCAGCAGCTTGCAGGGTCCCAAAAACATTCAGTACTTC. Its translation is CASSLQGPKNIQYF.

The V and J genes are TRBV6-1 and TRBJ1-4; 11 nucleotides match TRBD1. Losses at the gene ends were 1 base for V and 8 bases for J; bases not matched to a gene: 6. The CDR3 runs to 16 residues. The germline gives CDR1 MNHNS, CDR2 SASEGT. The CDR3 DNA follows: TGTGCCAGCAGTGAAGGCGAGGGGACAGGGGGAGAAAAACTGTTTTTT. Its protein is CASSEGEGTGGEKLFF.

This chain links TRBV6-6 with TRBJ2-7; tentatively, D is TRBD2 (6 bases). Trimming cost V 10 bases and J 5 bases, with 18 bases left between them. The germline V gene encodes CDR1 MNHNY and CDR2 SVGAGI (reference sequence). This CDR3 comprises 13 residues. CDR3 sequence reads: CATLANPGDEQYF. The CDR3 region has the DNA TGTGCCACCTTAGCGAATCCGGGGGACGAGCAGTACTTC.

V and J are TRBV5-1 and TRBJ2-3; TRBD2 aligns across 7 bases. CDR1 and CDR2 from the germline V gene are SGHRS and YFSETQ. The CDR3 consists of 14 residues. J gave up 2 bases and V 6 bases, and 6 bases lay outside the gene matches. CDR3 sequence reads: CASTVGGVTDTQYF. The CDR3 DNA is TGCGCCAGCACCGTGGGAGGGGTCACAGATACGCAGTATTTT.

This clone was counted a few times. The chain is built from TRBV6-1 and TRBJ1-5, with D perhaps TRBD1 (5 bases). Germline CDR1 is MNHNS and CDR2 is SASEGT. This CDR3 is built from 14 residues. V was cut by 2 bases and J by 6 bases, with 11 bases left in between. As DNA, the CDR3 is TGTGCCAGCAGTGAAAGACAGCCAAGTCAGCCCCAGCATTTT. Its protein is CASSERQPSQPQHF.

This rearrangement joins TRBV23-1 to TRBJ1-1, with TRBD1 as a possible D gene (5 bases). TRBV23-1 is filed as an ORF, its function uncertain. The CDR3 loop spans 15 amino acids. Trimming cost V 0 bases and J 1 base, with 9 bases left between them. CDR3 region: CASSQSLQGNTEAFF. The DNA for the CDR3 is TGCGCCAGCAGTCAATCGCTCCAGGGGAACACTGAAGCTTTCTTT.

This chain links TRBV6-5 with TRBJ1-5; the match to TRBD1 covers 8 bases. The CDR3 is 15 residues long. V dropped 6 bases and J dropped 3; count of bases not matched to a gene: 7. Germline CDR1 reads MNHEY; CDR2 reads SVGAGI. The CDR3 DNA is TGTGCCAGCAGGACTGGACAGGGATTCAATCAGCCCCAGCATTTT. It yields the protein CASRTGQGFNQPQHF.

The chain links TRBV6-6 to TRBJ2-1; 8 bases are a match to TRBD2. This CDR3 is 14 amino acids long. The V segment lost 5 bases and the J segment 5 bases; nucleotides outside the gene matches: 5. Germline CDR1 MNHNY, CDR2 SVGAGI (reference sequence). The CDR3 nucleotides read TGTGCCAGCAGTCGTAGCGGGGTCGACAATGAGCAGTTCTTC. It codes for CASSRSGVDNEQFF.

The chain uses TRBV25-1 and TRBJ2-7, with TRBD1 matching 7 bases. CDR3 length equals 16 residues. V lost 2 bases to trimming and J lost 0 bases; unmatched junction nucleotides: 7. The germline V gene encodes CDR1 MGHDK and CDR2 SYGVNS. The DNA for the CDR3 is TGTGCCAGCAGTGAACCGGGACAGTGGAGCTCCTACGAGCAGTACTTC. It specifies CASSEPGQWSSYEQYF.

V gene TRBV9 combines with J gene TRBJ2-7; 9 positions agree with TRBD1. The junction had 4 bases not matched to a gene; V was cut back by 3 bases and J by 3 bases. Looked up from germline, CDR1 is SGDLS and CDR2 is YYNGEE. The CDR3 runs to 14 residues. Here the CDR3 DNA reads TGTGCCAGCAGCGGCGGGACAGGGCTCTACGAGCAGTACTTC. Amino acids: CASSGGTGLYEQYF.

The chain has TRBV21-1 and TRBJ2-4; TRBD1 is the table's D call, not checked against the DNA. TRBV21-1 represents a pseudogene. The CDR3 is 17 amino acids. In DNA, the CDR3 is TGTGCCAGCAGCAAACTTAGGGGGCATAGGGCCAAAAACATTCAGTACTTC. This codes for CASSKLRGHRAKNIQYF.

The chain carries TRBV7-6 and TRBJ2-7; D gene ambiguous. The length of the CDR3 is 13 residues. Trimming took 0 bases from V and 3 from J, leaving 6 bases between them. From germline, CDR1 is SGHVS and CDR2 FNYEAQ. The CDR3: CASSLAGSYEQYF. In nucleotides, the CDR3 is TGTGCCAGCAGCTTAGCGGGCAGCTACGAGCAGTACTTC.

This chain uses TRBV13 with TRBJ1-1; D is possibly TRBD1 (5 bases). The length of the CDR3 is 15 residues. Trimming left V 2 bases short and J 0 bases short, with 10 bases between. Germline-derived CDR1 and CDR2 are PRHDT and FYEKMQ (reference sequence). In DNA, the CDR3 is TGTGCCAGCAGCTTAATTCCAGGGATGAACACTGAAGCTTTCTTT. Translated, it gives CASSLIPGMNTEAFF. Looking up the rest from reference TRBV13 and TRBJ1-1 gives the full variable domain: AAGVIQSPRHLIKEKRETATLKCYPIPRHDTVYWYQQGPGQDPQFLISFYEKMQSDKGSIPDRFSAQQFSDYHSELNMSSLELGDSALYFCASSLIPGMNTEAFFGQGTRLTVV.